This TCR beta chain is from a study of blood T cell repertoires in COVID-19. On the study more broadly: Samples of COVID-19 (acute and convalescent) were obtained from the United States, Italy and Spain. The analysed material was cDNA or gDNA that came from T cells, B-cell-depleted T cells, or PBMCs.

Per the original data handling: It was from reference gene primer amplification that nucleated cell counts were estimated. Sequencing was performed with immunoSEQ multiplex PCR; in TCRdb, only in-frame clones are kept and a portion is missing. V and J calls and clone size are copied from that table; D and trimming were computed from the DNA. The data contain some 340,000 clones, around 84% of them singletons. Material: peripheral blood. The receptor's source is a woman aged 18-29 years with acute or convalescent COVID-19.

The CDR3 bases are TGTGCCACCAGTGATGCCCGGGACTCAGGGTCCGAGCAGTACTTC. This sequence encodes CATSDARDSGSEQYF. The V gene is TRBV24-1, the J gene TRBJ2-7; maybe TRBD2 (6 bases). The CDR3 has 15 residues. V dropped 3 bases and J dropped 6 bases, with 17 bases sitting between them. The V gene's germline CDR1 is KGHDR and CDR2 SFDVKD.